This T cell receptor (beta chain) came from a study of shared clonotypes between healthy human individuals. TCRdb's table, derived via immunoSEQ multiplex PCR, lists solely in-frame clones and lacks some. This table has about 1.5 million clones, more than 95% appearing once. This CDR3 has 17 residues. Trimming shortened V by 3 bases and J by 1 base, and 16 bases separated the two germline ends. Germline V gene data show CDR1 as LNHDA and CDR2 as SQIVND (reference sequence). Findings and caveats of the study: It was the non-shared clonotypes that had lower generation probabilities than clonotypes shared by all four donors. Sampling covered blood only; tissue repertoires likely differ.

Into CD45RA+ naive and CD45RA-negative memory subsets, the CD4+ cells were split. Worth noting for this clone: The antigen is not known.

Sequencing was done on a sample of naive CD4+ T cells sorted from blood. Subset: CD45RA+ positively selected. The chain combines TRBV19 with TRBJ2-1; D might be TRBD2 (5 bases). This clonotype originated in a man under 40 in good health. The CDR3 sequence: CASSIRVGEGSYNEQFF. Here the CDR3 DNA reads TGTGCCAGTAGTATTAGGGTGGGAGAGGGTTCCTACAATGAGCAGTTCTTC. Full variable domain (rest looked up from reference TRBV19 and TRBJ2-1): DGGITQSPKYLFRKEGQNVTLSCEQNLNHDAMYWYRQDPGQGLRLIYYSQIVNDFQKGDIAEGYSVSREKKESFPLTVTSAQKNPTAFYLCASSIRVGEGSYNEQFFGPGTRLTVL.